This entry features one T cell receptor (beta chain) sequence. The data were obtained in a study of CD8+ T cells in alopecia areata. Extracted RNA was reverse transcribed, and the resulting cDNA served as sequencing template. Sequenced by immunoSEQ multiplex PCR; TCRdb stores in-frame clones only, minus some. The sample has about 12,000 clones; around 50% are singletons. The ends were cut back, 2 bases at V and 1 base at J, with 5 bases in the middle. CDR3 length: 13 amino acids. In germline, CDR1 is SGHAT, CDR2 FQNNGV. Samples from alopecia areata patients were lesional scalp punch biopsies and peripheral blood.

What was sequenced was skin. This TCR was recovered from a human donor with alopecia areata. The chain couples TRBV11-2 to TRBJ2-5; D not resolved. The CDR3: CASSLNSQETQYF. In nucleotides, the CDR3 is TGTGCCAGCAGCTTAAATTCCCAAGAGACCCAGTACTTC.